What follows are 15 T cell receptor beta chains derived from one specimen sequenced in a study of blood T cell repertoires in COVID-19. Clones were read by immunoSEQ multiplex PCR, and TCRdb kept only the in-frame ones, dropping some. Of 20,000 to 25,000 clones listed, over 80% are singletons. Source material: peripheral blood. The receptors were sampled from a man older than 75 with active or convalescent COVID-19.

The chain links TRBV11-2 to TRBJ2-1; 8 positions match TRBD2. The CDR3 loop spans 14 amino acids. CDR1 is SGHAT and CDR2 is FQNNGV in the germline V gene. Trimming cost V 4 bases and J 6 bases; bases outside gene matches: 5. The CDR3 region has the DNA TGTGCCAGCAGCTCGGGACTAGAAGGCAATGAGCAGTTCTTC. Translated, it gives CASSSGLEGNEQFF.

The V gene is TRBV19, the J gene TRBJ2-1, with 11 bases lining up with TRBD2. Germline lookup yields CDR1 LNHDA and CDR2 SQIVND (reference sequence). V lost 10 bases to trimming and J lost 9 bases; unmatched junction nucleotides: 14. This CDR3 spans 15 amino acids. The CDR3 loop reads CATRTSGGPVSEQFF. The CDR3 nucleotides are TGTGCCACCCGCACTAGCGGGGGCCCCGTTTCTGAGCAGTTCTTC.

The chain links TRBV5-1 to TRBJ1-1; TRBD1 aligns across 10 bases. Trimming removed 0 bases from V and 0 bases from J; junction bases left unmatched: 8. Germline assignment: CDR1 SGHRS and CDR2 YFSETQ. This CDR3 has 18 residues. CDR3 in amino acids: CASSLDRTGGRMNTEAFF. For the CDR3, the DNA is TGCGCCAGCAGCTTGGATCGGACAGGGGGGCGGATGAACACTGAAGCTTTCTTT.

This clone rates as medium-sized (0.01 to 0.1%). The CDR3 reads CASPMGLAWLAGGRNTGELFF. The CDR3 nucleotides read TGTGCCAGTCCGATGGGCTTAGCTTGGCTAGCGGGGGGGAGGAACACCGGGGAGCTGTTTTTT. The rearrangement uses TRBV19 and TRBJ2-2; 12 bases match TRBD2. This CDR3 has 21 amino acids. Germline V CDR1 and CDR2: LNHDA, SQIVND (reference sequence). With 8 bases clipped from V and 1 base from J, the junction kept 20 bases outside the gene matches.

This chain connects TRBV7-9 to TRBJ1-2; 7 positions match TRBD1. The germline gives CDR1 SEHNR, CDR2 FQNEAQ (reference sequence). With V trimmed by 0 bases and J by 8 bases, 3 bases remained unmatched. This CDR3 is 13 amino acids long. CDR3 residues: CASSLAEGAGYTF. The CDR3 DNA reads TGTGCCAGCAGCTTAGCAGAGGGGGCGGGCTACACCTTC.

The table lists this clone with a few counts. The chain is built from TRBV18 and TRBJ2-7, with 8 nucleotides matching TRBD1. CDR1 and CDR2 from the germline V gene are KGHSH and LQKENI. V dropped 3 bases and J dropped 6; count of bases not matched to a gene: 10. This CDR3 region has 15 residues. The CDR3 DNA is TGTGCCAGCTCACCTCCGGGTAGGACAGGGCGCGAGCAGTACTTC. Translated, it gives CASSPPGRTGREQYF.

This chain links TRBV7-9 with TRBJ1-1; D not resolved. The CDR3 runs to 15 residues. CDR1 and CDR2 (germline): SEHNR, FQNEAQ (reference sequence). Trimming pared 5 bases from V and 0 bases from J, leaving 13 bases between. The CDR3 loop reads CASSAPGSLNTEAFF. The CDR3 nucleotides read TGTGCCAGCAGCGCGCCCGGGAGTTTGAACACTGAAGCTTTCTTT.

V is TRBV4-1 and J is TRBJ1-5, with D unclear. Germline V CDR1 and CDR2: MGHRA, YSYEKL. This CDR3 contains 13 residues. V dropped 0 bases and J dropped 6 bases, with 6 bases sitting between them. The CDR3 loop is CASSQDQVQPQHF. In DNA, the CDR3 is TGCGCCAGCAGCCAAGATCAGGTTCAGCCCCAGCATTTT.

The CDR3 DNA follows: TGTGCCAGCAGCTTAGCGCGGGGCACCGGGGAGCTGTTTTTT. Encoded protein: CASSLARGTGELFF. This chain joins TRBV7-2 and TRBJ2-2; possibly TRBD2 for D (6 bases). The CDR3 extends over 14 amino acids. The ends were cut back, 0 bases at V and 4 bases at J, with 6 bases in the middle. The germline V gene encodes CDR1 SGHTA and CDR2 FQGNSA.

The chain combines TRBV5-1 with TRBJ2-2, with D unresolved. The germline CDR1 and CDR2 sequences are SGHRS and YFSETQ. The CDR3 runs to 14 residues. The ends were cut back, 4 bases at V and 0 bases at J, with 7 bases in the middle. The CDR3: CASSLPSNTGELFF. CDR3 nucleotides: TGCGCCAGCAGCCTACCATCGAACACCGGGGAGCTGTTTTTT.

V and J are TRBV5-1 and TRBJ2-7; the D is unclear. Germline CDR1 is SGHRS and CDR2 is YFSETQ. The CDR3 length is 13 residues. The ends were cut back, 3 bases at V and 12 bases at J, with 19 bases in the middle. The CDR3 DNA reads as TGCGCCAGCAGCTCAGGTGGTTACGTACGCACGTACTTC. Translating it yields CASSSGGYVRTYF.

The chain joins TRBV4-2 to TRBJ2-1; 8 nucleotides line up with TRBD2. Looked up from germline, CDR1 is LGHNA and CDR2 is YNFKEQ. After removal of 5 bases from V and 0 bases from J, the junction contained 12 bases not matched to a gene. CDR3 size: 18 residues. The CDR3 DNA reads TGTGCCAGCAGCTCCCAATCACTAGCGGTAAGCTCCTACAATGAGCAGTTCTTC. Translating gives CASSSQSLAVSSYNEQFF.

The rearrangement links TRBV19 to TRBJ1-6; D uncertain. Germline CDR1 LNHDA, CDR2 SQIVND (reference sequence). The V gene lost 6 bases and the J gene lost 4 bases, with 7 bases spanning the gap. The CDR3 has 13 residues. In DNA form, the CDR3 reads TGTGCCAGTAGCGAGGATTATAATTCACCCCTCCACTTT. Its translation: CASSEDYNSPLHF.

This chain joins TRBV5-1 and TRBJ1-1, with 9 nucleotides matching TRBD1. Germline CDR1 and CDR2: SGHRS and YFSETQ. The V gene end was trimmed by 0 bases and the J gene end by 2 bases; junction bases not matched to a gene: 5. CDR3 length equals 16 residues. The CDR3, as DNA: TGCGCCAGCAGCTTGGAAGGACAGGGGCAAAACACTGAAGCTTTCTTT. Translated, it gives CASSLEGQGQNTEAFF. Together with reference TRBV5-1 and TRBJ1-1, the CDR3 gives the full variable domain: KAGVTQTPRYLIKTRGQQVTLSCSPISGHRSVSWYQQTPGQGLQFLFEYFSETQRNKGNFPGRFSGRQFSNSRSEMNVSTLELGDSALYLCASSLEGQGQNTEAFFGQGTRLTVV.

V and J are TRBV27 and TRBJ2-3; 8 nucleotides align to TRBD1. With 4 bases clipped from V and 1 base from J, the junction kept 1 base outside the gene matches. Germline CDR1 is MNHEY and CDR2 is SMNVEV (reference sequence). The CDR3 loop spans 14 amino acids. The CDR3 coding sequence is TGTGCCAGCAGTTCAGGGGGCGGCACAGATACGCAGTATTTT. Its translation: CASSSGGGTDTQYF.